One TCR beta chain is described in this entry. Germline assignment: CDR1 MNHEY and CDR2 SMNVEV (reference sequence). CDR3 size: 15 residues. Trimming left V 5 bases short and J 2 bases short, with 10 bases between. The time point is: baseline, week 1 (first vaccination visit). The treatment is: pre-vaccination baseline after standard-of-care therapy. The study enrolled donors with new WHO grade 3 or 4 IDH1-mutant, ATRX-lost astrocytomas. This sample is drawn from a study of a mutant IDH1 vaccine in newly diagnosed glioma. TCRdb's table, derived via immunoSEQ multiplex PCR, lists solely in-frame clones and lacks some. The data hold about 92,000 clones, with around 82% observed a single time.

This specimen was PBMCs, taken from a glioma patient treated with radiotherapy, temozolomide or both. The receptor comes from a woman aged 45-65 years with glioma. The V gene is TRBV27, the J gene TRBJ1-6; D uncertain. This CDR3 is CASSGGTAYNSPLHF. The CDR3 DNA reads TGTGCCAGCAGTGGTGGAACAGCCTATAATTCACCCCTCCACTTT.